Presented here are 28 T cell receptor beta chains from one specimen sequenced in a study of cytomegalovirus exposure and HLA in healthy donors. Both 60 Vbeta primers and 13 Jbeta primers went into the PCR. The repertoire was sequenced with immunoSEQ multiplex PCR; TCRdb's copy has only in-frame clones and lacks some. The top ten clones hold roughly 0.7% of a sample with roughly 150,000 clones, 75% to 80% of them seen once. Material: PBMCs. The receptors originated from a male donor in good health and CMV-seronegative.

V usage is TRBV6-5 and J usage is TRBJ1-1, with D perhaps matching TRBD1 (6 bases). Trimming left V 10 bases short and J 11 bases short, with 17 bases between. Germline V lookup: CDR1 MNHEY, CDR2 SVGAGI. The CDR3 has 11 residues. The CDR3 region is CATAGGLKAFF. The DNA of the CDR3 is TGTGCCACCGCGGGGGGGCTTAAGGCTTTCTTT.

In this sample, this clone turned up a few times. The chain is built from TRBV5-4 and TRBJ2-3; maybe TRBD1 (6 bases). Germline CDR1 is SGHNT and CDR2 is YYREEE (reference sequence). The CDR3 runs 13 residues. Between the trimmed V and J ends, which lost 2 bases and 4 bases, there was a span of 8 bases. The CDR3 is CASSLQGPDTQYF. The CDR3 DNA follows: TGTGCCAGCAGCTTACAGGGTCCAGATACGCAGTATTTT.

The rearrangement links TRBV30 to TRBJ1-1; no clear D. Trimming cost V 2 bases and J 4 bases, with 11 bases left between them. The CDR3 loop spans 13 amino acids. The germline V gene has CDR1 GTSNPN and CDR2 SVGIG (reference sequence). CDR3 coding DNA: TGTGCCTGGAGTAGGAGAGGAAGCACTGAAGCTTTCTTT. Translating it yields CAWSRRGSTEAFF.

The chain uses TRBV6-5 and TRBJ1-2; 7 nucleotides line up with TRBD1. In germline, CDR1 is MNHEY, CDR2 SVGAGI. This CDR3 contains 15 residues. Trimming removed 2 bases from V and 4 bases from J; junction bases left unmatched: 7. The CDR3 region has the DNA TGTGCCAGCAGTTACCCCGGGACAGATCTCTATGGCTACACCTTC. Translating gives CASSYPGTDLYGYTF.

The V call is TRBV4-3, the J call TRBJ1-2; the D is unclear. Germline V gene data show CDR1 as LGHNA and CDR2 as YSLEER. The CDR3 is 15 amino acids. Trimming cost V 1 base and J 0 bases, with 9 bases left between them. Here the CDR3 DNA reads TGCGCCAGCAGCCAAGGGCGCGGTACTAACTATGGCTACACCTTC. Protein product: CASSQGRGTNYGYTF.

This clone was detected only a few times. This sequence joins TRBV20-1 and TRBJ2-7; perhaps TRBD2 as D (5 bases). Trimming removed 7 bases at V and 5 bases at J, with 12 bases between. Germline values: CDR1 DFQATT, CDR2 SNEGSKA (reference sequence). CDR3 length: 11 residues. The CDR3 spells CSVRVGDEQYF. For the CDR3, the DNA is TGCAGTGTTAGGGTCGGGGACGAGCAGTACTTC.

The rearrangement joins TRBV5-6 to TRBJ1-1, with 8 bases aligning to TRBD1. The CDR3 is 14 residues long. Germline CDR1 is SGHDT and CDR2 is YYEEEE. J lost 4 bases, V lost 1 base, and 3 bases had no gene match. CDR3 DNA: TGTGCCAGCAGCTTGCAGGGGGCGCGCACTGAAGCTTTCTTT. As protein: CASSLQGARTEAFF.

V usage is TRBV11-2 and J usage is TRBJ2-5; 7 positions agree with TRBD1. The CDR3 is made up of 14 amino acids. The V gene end was trimmed by 5 bases and the J gene end by 4 bases; junction bases not matched to a gene: 7. Germline V gene sequence: CDR1 SGHAT, CDR2 FQNNGV. In nucleotides, the CDR3 is TGTGCCAGCAGCAGACAGGGTGCGAGAGAGACCCAGTACTTC. Its translation: CASSRQGARETQYF.

This clone appeared once. This rearrangement joins TRBV7-8 to TRBJ1-5, with 10 bases fitting TRBD1. The junction had 3 bases not matched to a gene; V was cut back by 8 bases and J by 2 bases. CDR1 is SGHVS and CDR2 is FQNEAQ in the germline V gene. This CDR3 is 14 amino acids long. DNA for the CDR3: TGTGCCAGCTCGGACAGGGGGGGCAATCAGCCCCAGCATTTT. Translating gives CASSDRGGNQPQHF.

This chain connects TRBV25-1 to TRBJ2-3; 8 nucleotides match TRBD2. The CDR3 covers 14 residues. With 1 base clipped from V and 5 bases from J, the junction kept 2 bases outside the gene matches. CDR1 MGHDK and CDR2 SYGVNS come from the germline V gene. CDR3 residues: CASSESGGIDTQYF. The CDR3 DNA follows: TGTGCCAGCAGTGAATCGGGAGGGATAGATACGCAGTATTTT. The full variable domain, with the rest looked up from reference TRBV25-1 and TRBJ2-3, is EADIYQTPRYLVIGTGKKITLECSQTMGHDKMYWYQQDPGMELHLIHYSYGVNSTEKGDLSSESTVSRIRTEHFPLTLESARPSHTSQYLCASSESGGIDTQYFGPGTRLTVL.

This clone was counted a single time. The gene calls are TRBV7-2 and TRBJ2-7, with 10 positions matching TRBD1. V gave up 8 bases and J gave up 5 bases; unmatched junction bases: 9. Germline V gene data show CDR1 as SGHTA and CDR2 as FQGNSA. CDR3 length: 14 residues. The CDR3 sequence is CASGPGQGIDEQYF. For the CDR3, the DNA is TGTGCCAGCGGGCCGGGACAGGGGATCGACGAGCAGTACTTC.

The genes are TRBV23-1 and TRBJ1-5; 10 bases align to TRBD1. TRBV23-1 counts as an open reading frame of uncertain function. The CDR3 runs to 19 residues. The V and J ends lost 4 bases and 2 bases, in that order; junction bases with no gene match: 14. The CDR3 DNA is TGCGCCAGCAGTCTCCCCGGGACAGGGGACACGGATGGCAATCAGCCCCAGCATTTT. This codes for CASSLPGTGDTDGNQPQHF.

This chain joins TRBV10-2 and TRBJ2-1, with TRBD2 matching over 15 bases. Germline lookup yields CDR1 WSHSY and CDR2 SAAADI. This CDR3 has 18 amino acids. With 7 bases clipped from V and 4 bases from J, the junction kept 11 bases outside the gene matches. The CDR3 spells CASTVSGLAGGLYNEQFF. In DNA, the CDR3 is TGCGCCAGCACAGTCTCGGGACTAGCGGGAGGCCTTTACAATGAGCAGTTCTTC.

CDR3 DNA: TGTGCCAGCAGTGAAGGGCCCGGGGGACAGGCGAACACTGAAGCTTTCTTT. Encoded protein: CASSEGPGGQANTEAFF. The chain employs TRBV6-1 and TRBJ1-1, with 8 bases aligning to TRBD1. This CDR3 has 17 amino acids. Germline V lookup: CDR1 MNHNS, CDR2 SASEGT. Trimming took 1 base from V and 1 from J; bases not matched to a gene: 8.

V is TRBV2 and J is TRBJ1-2; D might be TRBD1 (6 bases). CDR1 and CDR2 from the germline V gene are SNHLY and FYNNEI. V was pared by 5 bases and J by 6 bases, with 10 bases between. CDR3 size: 12 residues. The CDR3: CASSQNRDGYTF. CDR3 sequence (DNA): TGTGCCAGCAGTCAAAACAGGGATGGCTACACCTTC.

The rearrangement uses TRBV6-5 and TRBJ2-7; TRBD1 matches 7 bases. The CDR3 is made up of 14 amino acids. CDR1 is MNHEY and CDR2 is SVGAGI in the germline V gene. The junction had 14 bases not matched to a gene; V was cut back by 5 bases and J by 10 bases. In DNA, the CDR3 is TGTGCCAGCAGTGACAGGACAGGTTCGAGCTCTCAGTACTTC. Amino acids: CASSDRTGSSSQYF.

V is TRBV5-4 and J is TRBJ2-2, with 7 bases that match TRBD2. From germline, CDR1 is SGHNT and CDR2 YYREEE (reference sequence). The V gene end was trimmed by 3 bases and the J gene end by 3 bases; junction bases not matched to a gene: 8. The CDR3 runs 16 residues. The CDR3 is CASSSRLAKDTGELFF. The DNA of the CDR3 is TGTGCCAGCAGCTCCCGACTAGCCAAGGACACCGGGGAGCTGTTTTTT.

V gene TRBV2 combines with J gene TRBJ2-2; the match to TRBD1 covers 8 bases. CDR3 size: 14 residues. With 1 base clipped from V and 10 bases from J, the junction kept 5 bases outside the gene matches. Germline V gives CDR1 SNHLY, CDR2 FYNNEI. CDR3 residues: CASSEGTGRVELFF. The CDR3, as DNA: TGTGCCAGCAGTGAAGGGACAGGGAGAGTGGAGCTGTTTTTT.

The chain employs TRBV7-8 and TRBJ1-1; no clear D gene. Looked up from germline, CDR1 is SGHVS and CDR2 is FQNEAQ. Trimming pared 1 base from V and 1 base from J, leaving 10 bases between. This CDR3 is built from 15 residues. This chain's CDR3 is CASSLVGGSNTEAFF. The CDR3 coding sequence is TGTGCCAGCAGCTTAGTCGGCGGGTCGAACACTGAAGCTTTCTTT. Variable domain in full (rest from reference TRBV7-8 and TRBJ1-1): GAGVSQSPRYKVAKRGQDVALRCDPISGHVSLFWYQQALGQGPEFLTYFQNEAQLDKSGLPSDRFFAERPEGSVSTLKIQRTQQEDSAVYLCASSLVGGSNTEAFFGQGTRLTVV.

The chain carries TRBV4-3 and TRBJ1-1; D is possibly TRBD1 (6 bases). CDR3 size: 13 residues. Germline V CDR1 and CDR2: LGHNA, YSLEER. V gave up 3 bases and J gave up 4 bases, with 9 bases separating them. Written as DNA, the CDR3 is TGCGCCAGCAGCCAGGGGGCGTCCACTGAAGCTTTCTTT. Protein: CASSQGASTEAFF.

This clone was observed once. This rearrangement joins TRBV27 to TRBJ2-5; D perhaps matches TRBD2 (7 bases). Trimming shortened V by 0 bases and J by 5 bases, and 13 bases separated the two germline ends. The CDR3 sequence is 15 residues long. Germline V CDR1 and CDR2: MNHEY, SMNVEV (reference sequence). For the CDR3, the DNA is TGTGCCAGCAGTTTATCCTCAGGGGAGGGGGAGACCCAGTACTTC. Protein: CASSLSSGEGETQYF.

The rearrangement links TRBV5-1 to TRBJ1-1; 8 bases are a match to TRBD1. V lost 5 bases and J lost 6; bases outside the gene matches: 12. Germline lookup yields CDR1 SGHRS and CDR2 YFSETQ. The CDR3 totals 15 residues. CDR3 DNA sequence: TGCGCCAGCAGTTTCTCAGACAGGGGAGGCCCTGAAGCTTTCTTT. Translating gives CASSFSDRGGPEAFF.

J is TRBJ1-3 and V is TRBV4-1, with D possibly TRBD1 on 6 matching bases. The CDR3 runs to 14 residues. V was clipped by 3 bases and J by 7 bases, with 13 bases between them. The V gene's germline CDR1 is MGHRA and CDR2 YSYEKL. The CDR3 nucleotides are TGCGCCAGCAGCCAGGGGGACAATCAGAACACCATATATTTT. The encoded protein is CASSQGDNQNTIYF.

The genes are TRBV15 and TRBJ2-3; D perhaps matches TRBD1 (6 bases). There are 13 residues in the CDR3. The germline V gene encodes CDR1 LNHNV and CDR2 YYDKDF (reference sequence). V shed 9 bases and J shed 1 base, with 11 bases lying between them. The CDR3 is CATNRDRTDTQYF. The DNA of the CDR3 is TGTGCCACTAACAGGGATCGCACAGATACGCAGTATTTT. Together with reference TRBV15 and TRBJ2-3, the CDR3 gives the full variable domain: DAMVIQNPRYQVTQFGKPVTLSCSQTLNHNVMYWYQQKSSQAPKLLFHYYDKDFNNEADTPDNFQSRRPNTSFCFLDIRSPGLGDTAMYLCATNRDRTDTQYFGPGTRLTVL.

The chain has TRBV6-1 and TRBJ1-5; possible D gene TRBD1, 6 bases. This CDR3 has 14 amino acids. Germline CDR1 MNHNS, CDR2 SASEGT. V was trimmed by 6 bases and J by 3 bases, leaving 12 bases between them. The CDR3 bases are TGTGCCAGCAGGGTCGGACAGAACAATCAGCCCCAGCATTTT. This codes for CASRVGQNNQPQHF.

The genes are TRBV27 and TRBJ2-7; TRBD2 agrees at 7 bases. The V segment lost 0 bases and the J segment 0 bases; nucleotides outside the gene matches: 2. The germline V gene encodes CDR1 MNHEY and CDR2 SMNVEV (reference sequence). This CDR3 spans 15 amino acids. The CDR3 nucleotides read TGTGCCAGCAGTTTATCGGGCGGGAGCTCCTACGAGCAGTACTTC. Amino acids: CASSLSGGSSYEQYF.

The chain uses TRBV18 and TRBJ1-1, with 8 nucleotides matching TRBD1. The V segment lost 4 bases and the J segment 3 bases; nucleotides outside the gene matches: 10. Germline CDR1 and CDR2: KGHSH and LQKENI. The CDR3 is 16 residues long. CDR3 DNA: TGTGCCAGCTCACTCCTGACAGGGGTGGTGGACACTGAAGCTTTCTTT. It codes for CASSLLTGVVDTEAFF.

The V gene is TRBV9, the J gene TRBJ2-1, with D tentatively TRBD2 (7 bases). Germline V gene lookup returns CDR1 SGDLS and CDR2 YYNGEE. V was trimmed by 0 bases and J by 5 bases, leaving 12 bases between them. The CDR3 has 15 residues. DNA of the CDR3: TGTGCCAGCAGCGTAGGGGCGGGGGCGAACAATGAGCAGTTCTTC. It codes for CASSVGAGANNEQFF.